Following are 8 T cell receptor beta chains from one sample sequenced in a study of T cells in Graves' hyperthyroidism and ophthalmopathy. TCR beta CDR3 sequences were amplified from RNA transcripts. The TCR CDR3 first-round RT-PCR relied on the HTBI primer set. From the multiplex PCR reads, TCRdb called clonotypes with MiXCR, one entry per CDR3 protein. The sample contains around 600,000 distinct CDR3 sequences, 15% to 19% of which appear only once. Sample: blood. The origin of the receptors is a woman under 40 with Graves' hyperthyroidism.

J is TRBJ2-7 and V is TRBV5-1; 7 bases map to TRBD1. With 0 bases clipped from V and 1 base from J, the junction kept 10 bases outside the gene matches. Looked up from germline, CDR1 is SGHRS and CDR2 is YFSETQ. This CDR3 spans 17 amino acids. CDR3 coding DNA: TGCGCCAGCAGCTTGGGACAGGGTCGTTGGGGATCCTACGAGCAGTACTTC. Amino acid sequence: CASSLGQGRWGSYEQYF. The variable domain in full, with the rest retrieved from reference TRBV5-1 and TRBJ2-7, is KAGVTQTPRYLIKTRGQQVTLSCSPISGHRSVSWYQQTPGQGLQFLFEYFSETQRNKGNFPGRFSGRQFSNSRSEMNVSTLELGDSALYLCASSLGQGRWGSYEQYFGPGTRLTVT.

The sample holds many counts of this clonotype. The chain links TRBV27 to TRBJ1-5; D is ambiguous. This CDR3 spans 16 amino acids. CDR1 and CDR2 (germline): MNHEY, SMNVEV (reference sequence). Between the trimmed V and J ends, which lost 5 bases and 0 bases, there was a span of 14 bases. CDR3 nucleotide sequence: TGTGCCAGCAGTCGCATTCCCGGGGATAGCAATCAGCCCCAGCATTTT. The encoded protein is CASSRIPGDSNQPQHF.

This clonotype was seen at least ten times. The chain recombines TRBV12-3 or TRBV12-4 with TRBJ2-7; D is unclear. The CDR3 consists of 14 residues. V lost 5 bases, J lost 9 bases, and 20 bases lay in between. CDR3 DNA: TGTGCCAGCAGTCCCCCCGGCCACTCGGGTGTGCAGTACTTC. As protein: CASSPPGHSGVQYF.

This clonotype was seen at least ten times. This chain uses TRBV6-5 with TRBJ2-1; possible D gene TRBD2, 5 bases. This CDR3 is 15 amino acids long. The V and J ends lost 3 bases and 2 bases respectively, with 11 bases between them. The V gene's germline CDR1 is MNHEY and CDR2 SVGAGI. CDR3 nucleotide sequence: TGTGCCAGCAGTTATTCGACGGGGACCTACAATGAGCAGTTCTTC. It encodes CASSYSTGTYNEQFF.

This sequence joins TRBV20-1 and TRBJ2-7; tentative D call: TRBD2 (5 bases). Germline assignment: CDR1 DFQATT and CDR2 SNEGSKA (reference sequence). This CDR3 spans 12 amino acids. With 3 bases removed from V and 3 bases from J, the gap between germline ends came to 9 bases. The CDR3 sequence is CSASIARYEQYF. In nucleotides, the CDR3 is TGCAGTGCTAGTATAGCGCGCTACGAGCAGTACTTC.

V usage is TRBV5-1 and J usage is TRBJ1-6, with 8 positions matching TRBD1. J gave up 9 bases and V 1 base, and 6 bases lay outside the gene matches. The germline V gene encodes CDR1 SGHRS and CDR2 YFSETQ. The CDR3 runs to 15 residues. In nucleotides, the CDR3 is TGCGCCAGCAGCTTGAGTCAGGGGGCTAGTTCACCCCTCCACTTT. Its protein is CASSLSQGASSPLHF.

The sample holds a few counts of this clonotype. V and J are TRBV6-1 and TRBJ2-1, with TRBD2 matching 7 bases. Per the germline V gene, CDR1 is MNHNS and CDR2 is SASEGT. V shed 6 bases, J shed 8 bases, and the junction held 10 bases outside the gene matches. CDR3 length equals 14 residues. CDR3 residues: CASRDGLVGDEQFF. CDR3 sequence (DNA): TGTGCCAGCAGAGACGGACTAGTGGGTGATGAGCAGTTCTTC.

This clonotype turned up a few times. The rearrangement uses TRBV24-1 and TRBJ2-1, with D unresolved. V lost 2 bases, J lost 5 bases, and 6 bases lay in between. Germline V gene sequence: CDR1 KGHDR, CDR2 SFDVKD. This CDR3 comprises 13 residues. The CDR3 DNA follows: TGTGCCACCAGTGATTGGGGTAACAATGAGCAGTTCTTC. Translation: CATSDWGNNEQFF.